Following are 5 T cell receptor beta chains from one sample sequenced in a study of blood T cells in healthy people across ages. Alongside a J-beta primer mix, a sample-barcoded 5' primer served in a second PCR lasting roughly 7 to 11 cycles. TCRdb re-called the 5' RACE reads through MiXCR, storing one row per CDR3 protein. The data show 800,000 or so distinct CDR3 sequences, just under 25% seen once. These data also formed part of another study, on T cells of mothers and their children.

The sequencing sample was made of blood. The receptors were sampled from a boy aged 5-17 years in good health.

This chain connects TRBV30 to TRBJ1-1; TRBD1 agrees at 9 bases. The CDR3 runs to 15 residues. V shed 4 bases, J shed 5 bases, and the junction held 11 bases outside the gene matches. Germline V gives CDR1 GTSNPN, CDR2 SVGIG (reference sequence). CDR3 amino acids: CAWKEQGALGTEAFF. Written as DNA, the CDR3 is TGTGCCTGGAAGGAACAGGGGGCTTTGGGGACTGAAGCTTTCTTT.

The sample holds one count of this clonotype. The chain carries TRBV10-3 and TRBJ2-1; TRBD2 aligns across 8 bases. This CDR3 is 16 amino acids long. From germline, CDR1 is ENHRY and CDR2 SYGVKD. The ends lost 4 bases at V and 3 bases at J; junction bases unmatched: 8. The chain's CDR3 is CAISGRSGDFYNEQFF. CDR3 DNA: TGTGCCATCAGTGGACGTAGCGGGGACTTCTACAATGAGCAGTTCTTC.

This clonotype was found a few times. This chain connects TRBV5-1 to TRBJ2-1; TRBD2 matches 9 bases. Germline V lookup: CDR1 SGHRS, CDR2 YFSETQ. The CDR3 is made up of 16 amino acids. The ends lost 5 bases at V and 1 base at J; junction bases unmatched: 7. The DNA for the CDR3 is TGCGCCAGCAGTTTTGAGCTAGCGGGGTCCTACAATGAGCAGTTCTTC. Translated, it gives CASSFELAGSYNEQFF.

The J gene is TRBJ2-2, the V gene TRBV29-1; perhaps TRBD2 as D (6 bases). CDR1 is SQVTM, CDR2 ANQGSEA, per germline. This CDR3 is 15 amino acids long. Trimming pared 7 bases from V and 0 bases from J, leaving 15 bases between. The CDR3 protein is CSAFGEASNTGELFF. DNA of the CDR3: TGCAGCGCCTTCGGGGAGGCCTCGAACACCGGGGAGCTGTTTTTT.

This clonotype has a handful of counts. The chain is built from TRBV7-8 and TRBJ1-4, with D uncertain. The CDR3 spans 13 residues. V was pared by 5 bases and J by 7 bases, with 11 bases between. Germline assignment: CDR1 SGHVS and CDR2 FQNEAQ. CDR3 in DNA: TGTGCCAGCAGCCCAGGCGGGAGTGAAAAACTGTTTTTT. Protein sequence: CASSPGGSEKLFF.